Below are 20 T cell receptor beta chains sequenced from a single sample in a study of vaccination and CD4 T cells after COVID-19. As for treatment: 10-day PBMC culture with coronavirus spike peptide pools or control peptides (ViraFEST assay). These receptors' targets are unknown. The Oncomine TCR Beta short-read assay was applied to DNA of cultured CD4+ T cells. MiXCR, applied by TCRdb to the PCR reads, yields one record per CDR3 protein. The table records 15,000 to 19,000 distinct CDR3 sequences, about 39% of them present only once. The specimen was CD4+ T cells from blood, cultured in vitro, collected before SARS-CoV-2 vaccination. The receptor source for this set is a human donor who had recovered from COVID-19.

This chain uses TRBV5-8 with TRBJ1-5; D is perhaps TRBD1 (5 bases). The CDR3 is made up of 13 amino acids. V was trimmed by 3 bases and J by 5 bases, leaving 9 bases between them. Germline CDR1 reads SGHTS; CDR2 reads YDEGEE. The chain's CDR3 is CASSSGRYQPQHF. CDR3 DNA: TGTGCCAGCAGCTCGGGACGTTATCAGCCCCAGCATTTT.

This chain uses TRBV29-1 with TRBJ1-3; no firm D call. Trimming cost V 5 bases and J 0 bases, with 8 bases left between them. The CDR3 consists of 13 residues. Per germline, CDR1 SQVTM and CDR2 ANQGSEA. The CDR3 loop reads CSVKLSSGNTIYF. Here the CDR3 DNA reads TGCAGCGTTAAACTGTCCTCTGGAAACACCATATATTTT.

The chain carries TRBV2 and TRBJ2-1; 11 bases map to TRBD1. The germline CDR1 and CDR2 sequences are SNHLY and FYNNEI. Trimming at V came to 5 bases and at J to 5 bases, leaving 8 bases not matched to a gene. CDR3 length: 16 residues. Written as DNA, the CDR3 is TGTGCCAGCAGTTTGATGGACAGGGGGCTGGACAATGAGCAGTTCTTC. Translating it yields CASSLMDRGLDNEQFF.

In its sample, this clonotype was seen a few times. V usage is TRBV20-1 and J usage is TRBJ2-7; 7 nucleotides line up with TRBD1. CDR1 is DFQATT and CDR2 is SNEGSKA in the germline V gene (reference sequence). V shed 0 bases and J 3 bases; nucleotides not matched to a gene: 17. The CDR3 spans 18 residues. The chain's CDR3 is CSARDSNPGQVNDYEQYF. In DNA, the CDR3 is TGCAGTGCTAGAGATTCGAACCCCGGACAGGTGAATGACTACGAGCAGTACTTC.

The chain joins TRBV11-2 to TRBJ1-6; D call uncertain. The ends were cut back, 1 base at V and 9 bases at J, with 16 bases in the middle. The CDR3 consists of 16 residues. Germline loops: CDR1 SGHAT, CDR2 FQNNGV. The CDR3 DNA reads TGTGCCAGCAGCTTAGTCCCCGGGATGGAGGTTTCACCCCTCCACTTT. Encoded protein: CASSLVPGMEVSPLHF.

This clonotype was seen a handful of times. The chain recombines TRBV5-4 with TRBJ2-1; 8 bases are a match to TRBD1. The germline gives CDR1 SGHNT, CDR2 YYREEE (reference sequence). This CDR3 spans 15 amino acids. Trimming cost V 0 bases and J 6 bases; bases outside gene matches: 5. The CDR3, as DNA: TGTGCCAGCAGCTTGGGGACAGGGAGGTTCAATGAGCAGTTCTTC. Protein sequence: CASSLGTGRFNEQFF.

CDR3 in amino acids: CASSTLRTDTQYF. The DNA for the CDR3 is TGTGCCAGCAGTACTCTCCGCACAGATACGCAGTATTTT. The chain links TRBV6-1 to TRBJ2-3; unclear D gene. The CDR3 length is 13 residues. V lost 5 bases and J 1 base, leaving 7 bases between the germline ends. Germline lookup yields CDR1 MNHNS and CDR2 SASEGT.

This chain connects TRBV20-1 to TRBJ2-1, with D unclear. The CDR3 extends over 16 amino acids. V was shortened by 0 bases and J by 7 bases, with 19 bases between the two germline ends. Germline loops: CDR1 DFQATT, CDR2 SNEGSKA (reference sequence). The CDR3 sequence is CSARDPTRRLGNEQFF. The CDR3 nucleotides read TGCAGTGCTAGAGACCCTACGAGACGTTTGGGTAATGAGCAGTTCTTC.

The CDR3 DNA reads TGCAGTGCTAGGGTCAGGAACTATGGCTACACCTTC. Protein product: CSARVRNYGYTF. The chain uses TRBV20-1 and TRBJ1-2, with D unresolved. Between the trimmed V and J ends, which lost 3 bases and 2 bases, there was a span of 7 bases. Germline CDR1 and CDR2: DFQATT and SNEGSKA (reference sequence). The CDR3 spans 12 residues.

The chain has TRBV6-1 and TRBJ1-1; D is undetermined. The V gene lost 6 bases and the J gene lost 1 base, with 9 bases spanning the gap. CDR3 length: 13 residues. Germline V gene data show CDR1 as MNHNS and CDR2 as SASEGT. The CDR3 is CASRVKGNTEAFF. The CDR3 DNA is TGTGCCAGCAGAGTAAAGGGGAACACTGAAGCTTTCTTT.

This clonotype was counted a few times. The V and J genes are TRBV7-6 and TRBJ2-2; tentatively, D is TRBD1 or TRBD2 (5 bases each). Per germline, CDR1 SGHVS and CDR2 FNYEAQ. The CDR3 length is 15 residues. V lost 3 bases to trimming and J lost 0 bases, with 8 bases between them. The CDR3 DNA sequence: TGTGCCAGCAGCTTGGGACCAACGAACACCGGGGAGCTGTTTTTT. Translated: CASSLGPTNTGELFF.

This clonotype showed up just a few times. J is TRBJ2-3 and V is TRBV7-2, with no clear D. V was shortened by 0 bases and J by 2 bases, with 6 bases between the two germline ends. Germline assignment: CDR1 SGHTA and CDR2 FQGNSA. The CDR3 is made up of 14 amino acids. CDR3 amino acids: CASSLAAVTDTQYF. CDR3 nucleotides: TGTGCCAGCAGCTTAGCCGCAGTCACAGATACGCAGTATTTT.

The table lists this clonotype with a few counts. The genes are TRBV7-2 and TRBJ2-7, with TRBD2 matching over 11 bases. Per the germline V gene, CDR1 is SGHTA and CDR2 is FQGNSA. The V segment lost 2 bases and the J segment 3 bases; nucleotides outside the gene matches: 0. This CDR3 is 14 amino acids long. The chain's CDR3 is CASSLTSGSYEQYF. The CDR3 nucleotides read TGTGCCAGCAGCTTAACTAGCGGGAGCTACGAGCAGTACTTC. The full variable domain, completed using reference TRBV7-2 and TRBJ2-7, is GAGVSQSPSNKVTEKGKDVELRCDPISGHTALYWYRQSLGQGLEFLIYFQGNSAPDKSGLPSDRFSAERTGGSVSTLTIQRTQQEDSAVYLCASSLTSGSYEQYFGPGTRLTVT.

This clonotype was seen a few times. The chain couples TRBV28 to TRBJ2-1, with D possibly TRBD2 on 6 matching bases. The germline V gene encodes CDR1 MDHEN and CDR2 SYDVKM. This CDR3 has 14 residues. V lost 2 bases and J lost 8, with 13 bases in between. CDR3: CASSLSPSVDEQFF. CDR3 nucleotide sequence: TGTGCCAGCAGTTTAAGTCCTAGCGTGGATGAGCAGTTCTTC.

V gene TRBV20-1 combines with J gene TRBJ1-1, with 7 positions matching TRBD1. CDR3 length equals 17 residues. J gave up 3 bases and V 6 bases, and 19 bases lay outside the gene matches. Germline CDR1 reads DFQATT; CDR2 reads SNEGSKA (reference sequence). The CDR3 here is CSAYDRVDKPRDTEAFF. Here the CDR3 DNA reads TGCAGTGCATACGACAGGGTGGACAAACCCCGCGACACTGAAGCTTTCTTT.

This clonotype was seen a handful of times. The V and J genes are TRBV6-2 or TRBV6-3 and TRBJ1-1; no firm D call. Per the germline V gene, CDR1 is MNHEY and CDR2 is SVGEGT. The CDR3 has 13 amino acids. Trimming removed 3 bases at V and 2 bases at J, with 7 bases between. For the CDR3, the DNA is TGTGCCAGCAGTTATCTCCTAAACACTGAAGCTTTCTTT. As protein: CASSYLLNTEAFF.

J is TRBJ2-1 and V is TRBV27; D call uncertain. The CDR3 sequence is 15 residues long. CDR1 MNHEY and CDR2 SMNVEV come from the germline V gene (reference sequence). V was cut by 5 bases and J by 0 bases, with 11 bases left in between. The CDR3 reads CASSPQVYSYNEQFF. The DNA for the CDR3 is TGTGCCAGCAGTCCCCAGGTTTACTCCTACAATGAGCAGTTCTTC.

The CDR3 DNA reads as TGTGCCAGCAGGGGGGACCCCTACAATGAGCAGTTCTTC. It translates to CASRGDPYNEQFF. This chain connects TRBV6-2 or TRBV6-3 to TRBJ2-1; D tentatively fits TRBD1 or TRBD2 (5 bases each). Germline lookup yields CDR1 MNHEY and CDR2 SVGEGT. This CDR3 has 13 amino acids. V shed 6 bases and J shed 2 bases, with 8 bases lying between them.

The chain couples TRBV6-1 to TRBJ1-2; weak D call: TRBD1 (6 bases). The germline CDR1 and CDR2 sequences are MNHNS and SASEGT. This CDR3 has 18 residues. Trimming removed 3 bases at V and 1 base at J, with 21 bases between. The DNA of the CDR3 is TGTGCCAGCAGTGAGGGGGGCAGGGGCTCAATTTATAACTATGGCTACACCTTC. This codes for CASSEGGRGSIYNYGYTF.

V is TRBV7-2 and J is TRBJ2-1, with D unresolved. This CDR3 is 14 amino acids long. Germline CDR1 SGHTA, CDR2 FQGNSA. V gave up 7 bases and J gave up 5 bases, with 15 bases separating them. The CDR3 DNA sequence: TGTGCCAGCAACTCAGAGCCGGGCGACAATGAGCAGTTCTTC. This gives the protein CASNSEPGDNEQFF.